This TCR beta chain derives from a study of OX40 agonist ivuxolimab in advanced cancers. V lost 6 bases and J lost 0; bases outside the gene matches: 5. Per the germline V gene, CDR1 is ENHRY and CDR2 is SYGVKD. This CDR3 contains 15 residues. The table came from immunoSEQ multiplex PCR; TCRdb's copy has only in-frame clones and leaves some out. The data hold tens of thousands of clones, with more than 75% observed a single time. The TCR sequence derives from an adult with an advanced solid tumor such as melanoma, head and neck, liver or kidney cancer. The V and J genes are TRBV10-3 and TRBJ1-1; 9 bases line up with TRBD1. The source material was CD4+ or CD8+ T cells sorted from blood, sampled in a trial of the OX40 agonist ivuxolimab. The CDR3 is CAISQTGGVNTEAFF. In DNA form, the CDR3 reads TGTGCCATCAGCCAGACAGGGGGGGTGAACACTGAAGCTTTCTTT.